The 29 T cell receptor beta chains in this list originate from one sample, sequenced in a study of T cells in Graves' hyperthyroidism and ophthalmopathy. Researchers took RNA transcripts and amplified the TCR beta CDR3 regions from them. TCR CDR3 regions were first amplified by RT-PCR with HTBI primers. TCRdb called the multiplex PCR reads again in MiXCR, with one record for every CDR3 protein. The table lists 450,000 to 650,000 distinct CDR3 sequences, 12% to 15% of them singletons. Sample: blood. The receptors here all came from a woman younger than 30 with Graves' ophthalmopathy.

The chain couples TRBV6-9 to TRBJ2-1; TRBD1 is a possible D gene (5 bases). CDR1 is MNHGY, CDR2 SVAAGI, per germline. V was cut by 4 bases and J by 9 bases, with 7 bases left in between. CDR3 length equals 11 residues. As DNA, the CDR3 is TGTGCCAGCAGTTCAGGGTCTGAGCAGTTCTTC. Amino acids: CASSSGSEQFF.

This clonotype was seen at least ten times. This chain joins TRBV12-3 or TRBV12-4 and TRBJ1-2; no firm D call. V shed 5 bases and J shed 7 bases, with 17 bases lying between them. This CDR3 region has 14 residues. This chain's CDR3 is CASSPAGLWTGYTF. In DNA form, the CDR3 reads TGTGCCAGCAGTCCAGCAGGTCTTTGGACTGGCTACACCTTC.

Comments on this clonotype: A much larger clone differs by one base, so this may be a read error. The rearrangement links TRBV30 to TRBJ2-7; no definite D call. Looked up from germline, CDR1 is GTSNPN and CDR2 is SVGIG (reference sequence). The CDR3 consists of 12 residues. The CDR3 region is CAWSLSSHEQYF. The CDR3, as DNA: TGTGCCTGGAGTTTGTCCTCCCACGAGCAGTACTTC.

This clonotype was counted many times. The chain is built from TRBV27 and TRBJ2-7, with 11 nucleotides matching TRBD2. CDR1 is MNHEY, CDR2 SMNVEV, per germline (reference sequence). After removal of 6 bases from V and 3 bases from J, the junction contained 13 bases not matched to a gene. The CDR3 is made up of 17 amino acids. The CDR3 DNA reads TGTGCCAGCAGCTCGACTAGCGGGGAACTTGAAAACTACGAGCAGTACTTC. It codes for CASSSTSGELENYEQYF.

The chain employs TRBV3-1 and TRBJ2-2; 10 bases line up with TRBD2. Per the germline V gene, CDR1 is LGHDT and CDR2 is YNNKEL (reference sequence). The CDR3 runs to 16 residues. V was clipped by 2 bases and J by 6 bases; unmatched bases: 6. CDR3 in amino acids: CASSQPSGRGSGELFF. The CDR3 region has the DNA TGTGCCAGCAGCCAACCTAGCGGGAGAGGGTCCGGGGAGCTGTTTTTT.

The J gene is TRBJ2-7, the V gene TRBV4-2; 7 bases are a match to TRBD2. This CDR3 is 15 amino acids long. In germline, CDR1 is LGHNA, CDR2 YNFKEQ. V lost 3 bases and J lost 4; bases outside the gene matches: 9. As DNA, the CDR3 is TGTGCCAGCAGCCAGGGGCGGGAGAGTAATTACGAGCAGTACTTC. Translated: CASSQGRESNYEQYF.

This clonotype was counted at least ten times. The rearrangement links TRBV20-1 to TRBJ2-3; D possibly matches TRBD1 or TRBD2 (6 bases each). The V gene's germline CDR1 is DFQATT and CDR2 SNEGSKA (reference sequence). The length of the CDR3 is 13 residues. Trimming took 6 bases from V and 2 from J, leaving 12 bases between them. The DNA for the CDR3 is TGCAGTGCCGGGGGCTATTACACAGATACGCAGTATTTT. The encoded protein is CSAGGYYTDTQYF.

This clonotype has ten or more counts. V usage is TRBV12-5 and J usage is TRBJ2-5; TRBD1 matches at 12 bases. The CDR3 is 15 amino acids. The germline V gene encodes CDR1 LGHNT and CDR2 FRNRAP. Unmatched junction bases numbered 6, after V lost 6 bases and J lost 4 bases. CDR3 amino acids: CASGSGTGGGETQYF. The CDR3, as DNA: TGTGCTAGTGGAAGTGGGACAGGGGGCGGAGAGACCCAGTACTTC. The full variable domain, with the rest looked up from reference TRBV12-5 and TRBJ2-5, is DARVTQTPRHKVTEMGQEVTMRCQPILGHNTVFWYRQTMMQGLELLAYFRNRAPLDDSGMPKDRFSAEMPDATLATLKIQPSEPRDSAVYFCASGSGTGGGETQYFGPGTRLLVL.

This clonotype showed up many times. The chain links TRBV20-1 to TRBJ2-7; tentatively, D is TRBD1 or TRBD2 (5 bases each). Germline V gene sequence: CDR1 DFQATT, CDR2 SNEGSKA (reference sequence). V was cut by 3 bases and J by 0 bases, with 9 bases left in between. CDR3 size: 13 residues. CDR3 sequence: CSASWDASYEQYF. The CDR3 coding sequence is TGCAGTGCTAGCTGGGACGCCTCCTACGAGCAGTACTTC.

The rearrangement uses TRBV30 and TRBJ2-1; 9 positions agree with TRBD2. This CDR3 is built from 14 residues. Looked up from germline, CDR1 is GTSNPN and CDR2 is SVGIG (reference sequence). V was clipped by 1 base and J by 6 bases; unmatched bases: 4. CDR3 nucleotides: TGTGCCTGGAGTGGAGCGGGAGGACCCAATGAGCAGTTCTTC. Translating gives CAWSGAGGPNEQFF.

The chain combines TRBV20-1 with TRBJ1-5; D is possibly TRBD1 (5 bases). Trimming removed 1 base from V and 9 bases from J, with 7 bases in between. The germline gives CDR1 DFQATT, CDR2 SNEGSKA (reference sequence). CDR3 length equals 11 residues. This CDR3 is CSARGGGPQHF. For the CDR3, the DNA is TGCAGTGCTAGAGGGGGGGGGCCCCAGCATTTT.

This clonotype came up many times. This chain uses TRBV13 with TRBJ2-7; no firm D call. Germline CDR1 is PRHDT and CDR2 is FYEKMQ (reference sequence). The CDR3 length is 14 residues. V lost 0 bases and J 0 bases, leaving 6 bases between the germline ends. The CDR3 DNA sequence: TGTGCCAGCAGCTTAGGACTCAACTCCTACGAGCAGTACTTC. The encoded protein is CASSLGLNSYEQYF.

This clonotype has at least ten counts. This chain joins TRBV30 and TRBJ2-7, with 9 nucleotides matching TRBD1. Germline CDR1 reads GTSNPN; CDR2 reads SVGIG (reference sequence). CDR3 length: 13 amino acids. The trim removed 4 bases at V and 3 bases at J, leaving 4 bases unmatched. The CDR3 sequence: CAWNRGRGYEQYF. CDR3 bases: TGTGCCTGGAACAGGGGGCGCGGCTACGAGCAGTACTTC.

This clonotype has only a few counts. The V and J genes are TRBV29-1 and TRBJ2-7; TRBD1 might be the D (6 bases). Germline V lookup: CDR1 SQVTM, CDR2 ANQGSEA. This CDR3 is 13 amino acids long. V lost 4 bases and J lost 0, with 10 bases in between. The CDR3 reads CSVVRGTSYEQYF. As DNA, the CDR3 is TGCAGCGTTGTCAGGGGAACCTCCTACGAGCAGTACTTC.

The sample holds a few counts of this clonotype. J is TRBJ1-4 and V is TRBV6-2 or TRBV6-3, with TRBD1 matching over 7 bases. The germline CDR1 and CDR2 sequences are MNHEY and SVGEGT. This CDR3 spans 13 amino acids. Trimming removed 8 bases from V and 7 bases from J; junction bases left unmatched: 7. The CDR3 here is CASRDRVFEKLFF. The DNA of the CDR3 is TGTGCCAGCCGTGACAGGGTGTTTGAAAAACTGTTTTTT.

This clonotype was observed at least ten times. The chain couples TRBV20-1 to TRBJ1-1; D is possibly TRBD1 (5 bases). CDR3 size: 15 residues. Germline V gene data show CDR1 as DFQATT and CDR2 as SNEGSKA (reference sequence). With 2 bases removed from V and 2 bases from J, the gap between germline ends came to 15 bases. The CDR3 region has the DNA TGCAGTGCTAGACTCCCGGGACTCCCTAACACTGAAGCTTTCTTT. It yields the protein CSARLPGLPNTEAFF.

This CDR3 is CATSDSQGSSSGANVLTF. In nucleotides, the CDR3 is TGTGCCACCAGTGATTCACAGGGTAGCAGCTCTGGGGCCAACGTCCTGACTTTC. The chain has TRBV24-1 and TRBJ2-6, with a weak D call TRBD1 (6 bases). Trimming left V 2 bases short and J 0 bases short, with 13 bases between. In germline, CDR1 is KGHDR, CDR2 SFDVKD. CDR3 length: 18 amino acids.

In this sample, this clonotype turned up many times. The rearrangement uses TRBV12-3 or TRBV12-4 and TRBJ1-1; D not certain. There are 11 residues in the CDR3. Trimming took 3 bases from V and 8 from J, leaving 7 bases between them. The CDR3: CASSFANEAFF. Here the CDR3 DNA reads TGTGCCAGCAGTTTTGCAAACGAAGCTTTCTTT.

V is TRBV10-3 and J is TRBJ2-1, with 11 bases lining up with TRBD2. CDR1 and CDR2 from the germline V gene are ENHRY and SYGVKD. Trimming cost V 0 bases and J 5 bases; bases outside gene matches: 6. The CDR3 spans 17 residues. CDR3 region: CAISESMGLAADNEQFF. The CDR3 nucleotides read TGTGCCATCAGTGAGTCAATGGGACTAGCGGCGGACAATGAGCAGTTCTTC.

The sample holds a few counts of this clonotype. This CDR3 reads CASSISDGGELFF. The DNA for the CDR3 is TGTGCCAGTAGTATATCGGACGGCGGGGAGCTGTTTTTT. This chain links TRBV19 with TRBJ2-2; D is uncertain. The CDR3 loop spans 13 amino acids. CDR1 is LNHDA, CDR2 SQIVND, per germline (reference sequence). Trimming took off 2 bases at V and 7 bases at J, with 8 bases between the two ends.

This clonotype was counted a few times. One junction end does not reproduce the germline sequence, and a read error may be involved. This chain uses TRBV6-2 or TRBV6-3 with TRBJ1-5; 9 bases are shared with TRBD1. The length of the CDR3 is 15 residues. Germline V gene sequence: CDR1 MNHEY, CDR2 SVGEGT. Here the CDR3 reads CAGSYEQGAGQPQHF. The CDR3 bases are TGTGCCGGCAGTTATGAACAGGGGGCGGGTCAGCCCCAGCATTTT.

This clonotype was seen ten or more times. The V and J genes are TRBV6-1 and TRBJ2-1, with TRBD1 identical over 10 bases. This CDR3 comprises 16 residues. With V trimmed by 5 bases and J by 2 bases, 6 bases remained unmatched. Looked up from germline, CDR1 is MNHNS and CDR2 is SASEGT. CDR3 sequence reads: CASSFYGTGAYNEQFF. CDR3 sequence (DNA): TGTGCCAGCAGTTTCTATGGGACAGGGGCCTACAATGAGCAGTTCTTC.

The table lists this clonotype with many counts. The chain recombines TRBV6-2 or TRBV6-3 with TRBJ2-7; 8 positions agree with TRBD1. V trimming: 2 bases; J trimming: 2 bases; junction bases outside the gene matches: 2. CDR1 MNHEY and CDR2 SVGEGT come from the germline V gene. The CDR3 spans 14 residues. CDR3 DNA: TGTGCCAGCAGTTACGAGGGACAGGCCTACGAGCAGTACTTC. Amino acid sequence: CASSYEGQAYEQYF.

This chain uses TRBV27 with TRBJ1-6, with D tentatively TRBD1 (6 bases). V lost 6 bases and J lost 2, with 11 bases in between. Germline V gene data show CDR1 as MNHEY and CDR2 as SMNVEV (reference sequence). The CDR3 has 15 residues. CDR3 coding DNA: TGTGCCAGCAGGGCCGGGGGCCCCTATAATTCACCCCTCCACTTT. Encoded protein: CASRAGGPYNSPLHF.

This clonotype appeared a few times. This chain connects TRBV3-1 to TRBJ1-1; D is perhaps TRBD1 (6 bases). The germline V gene has CDR1 LGHDT and CDR2 YNNKEL (reference sequence). V was shortened by 3 bases and J by 13 bases, with 24 bases between the two germline ends. The CDR3 is 15 residues long. The CDR3 sequence: CASSQDYSGGPVGFF. CDR3 coding DNA: TGTGCCAGCAGCCAGGATTACTCGGGGGGCCCGGTGGGTTTCTTT.

This clonotype was seen a few times. This chain links TRBV14 with TRBJ1-6; D ambiguous. There are 12 residues in the CDR3. Trimming left V 2 bases short and J 13 bases short, with 9 bases between. Germline loops: CDR1 SGHDN, CDR2 FVKESK. CDR3 nucleotides: TGTGCCAGCAGCCAATTGGTGGCTCCCCTCCACTTT. It encodes CASSQLVAPLHF.

This clonotype was detected many times. This rearrangement joins TRBV7-9 to TRBJ2-3; D uncertain. This CDR3 spans 16 amino acids. Germline CDR1 reads SEHNR; CDR2 reads FQNEAQ (reference sequence). The V end was cut by 1 base, the J end by 6 bases, with 17 bases between. For the CDR3, the DNA is TGTGCCAGCAGCTTAGAGTATGGATATGCGTCGGATACGCAGTATTTT. Its protein is CASSLEYGYASDTQYF.

This clonotype was observed a few times. The rearrangement links TRBV28 to TRBJ1-3; no clear D gene. With 2 bases removed from V and 3 bases from J, the gap between germline ends came to 11 bases. This CDR3 is built from 15 residues. In germline, CDR1 is MDHEN, CDR2 SYDVKM. CDR3 bases: TGTGCCAGCAGTTTAAATGAGGGTGGTGGAAACACCATATATTTT. This encodes CASSLNEGGGNTIYF.

The chain couples TRBV18 to TRBJ1-5; 7 bases fit TRBD1. CDR3 length: 13 residues. J was trimmed by 5 bases and V by 6 bases; bases with no gene match: 4. Per germline, CDR1 KGHSH and CDR2 LQKENI. The CDR3 loop is CASSHRGDQPQHF. In DNA, the CDR3 is TGTGCCAGCTCCCACAGGGGTGATCAGCCCCAGCATTTT.